This TCR beta chain was sequenced during a study of cytomegalovirus exposure and HLA in healthy donors. V lost 8 bases and J 6 bases, leaving 14 bases between the germline ends. Germline CDR1 MNHNY, CDR2 SVGAGI (reference sequence). This CDR3 has 13 residues. Researchers ran the PCR with 60 Vbeta and 13 Jbeta primers. Assay used: immunoSEQ multiplex PCR; TCRdb lists only in-frame clones, some missing. Among 58,000 or so clones, more than 70% were seen once, and the ten largest hold 20% to 25%. Specimen: PBMCs. The receptor was isolated from a middle-aged woman in good health and CMV-seropositive. The chain employs TRBV6-6 and TRBJ1-5; no firm D call. CDR3 sequence (DNA): TGTGCCAGCGCCTACATGGGAGGTCAGCCCCAGCATTTT. Translated, it gives CASAYMGGQPQHF.